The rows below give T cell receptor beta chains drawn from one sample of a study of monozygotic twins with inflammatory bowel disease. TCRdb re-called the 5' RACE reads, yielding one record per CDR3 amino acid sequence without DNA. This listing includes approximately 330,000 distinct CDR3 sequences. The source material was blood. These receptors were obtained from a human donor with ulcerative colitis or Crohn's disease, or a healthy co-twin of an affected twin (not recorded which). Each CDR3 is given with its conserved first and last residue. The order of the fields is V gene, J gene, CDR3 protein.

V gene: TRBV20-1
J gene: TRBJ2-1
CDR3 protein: CSAIRQGARNEQFF

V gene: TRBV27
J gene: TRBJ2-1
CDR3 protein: CASSSRPYNEQFF

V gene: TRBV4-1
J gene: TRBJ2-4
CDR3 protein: CASSQVLTSVTKNIQYF

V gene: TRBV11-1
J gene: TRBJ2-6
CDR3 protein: CASSRTGYQSSGANVLTF

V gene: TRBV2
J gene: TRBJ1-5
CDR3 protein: CASSANTGGSQPQHF

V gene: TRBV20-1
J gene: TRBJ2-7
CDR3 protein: CSASTSGGIGTYEQYF

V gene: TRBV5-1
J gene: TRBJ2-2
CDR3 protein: CASSLILAGKNTGELFF

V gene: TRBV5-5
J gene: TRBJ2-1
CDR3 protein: CASSELAGGPEYNEQFF

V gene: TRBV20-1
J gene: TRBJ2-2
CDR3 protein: CSGLAGVTNTGELFF

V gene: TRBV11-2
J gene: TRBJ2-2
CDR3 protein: CASSHGLTGELFF

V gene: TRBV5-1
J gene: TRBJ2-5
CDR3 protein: CASSLEDSQETQYF

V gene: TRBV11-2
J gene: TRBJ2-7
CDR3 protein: CASSGRTGPTSIINEQYF

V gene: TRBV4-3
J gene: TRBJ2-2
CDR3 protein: CASSQDGMGSGELFF

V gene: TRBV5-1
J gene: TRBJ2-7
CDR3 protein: CASSSDSGTYEQYF

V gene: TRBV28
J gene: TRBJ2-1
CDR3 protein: CASSEGGPYNEQFF

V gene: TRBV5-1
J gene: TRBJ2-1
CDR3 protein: CASSLADRGTYNEQFF

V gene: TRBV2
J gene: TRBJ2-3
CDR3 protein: CASSKGTNTDTQYF

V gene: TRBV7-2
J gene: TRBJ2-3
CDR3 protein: CAGSPWTSGLDTQYF

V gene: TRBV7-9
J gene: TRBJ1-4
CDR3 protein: CASSLLVANEKLFF

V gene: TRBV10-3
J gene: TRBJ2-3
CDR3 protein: CAISEPNGLGHRDTQYF

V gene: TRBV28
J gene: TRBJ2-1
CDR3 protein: CASSFADPKHNEQFF

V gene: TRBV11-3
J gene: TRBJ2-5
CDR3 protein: CASSLETDQETQYF

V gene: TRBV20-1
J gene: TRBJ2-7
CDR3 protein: CSARKRQSSYEQYF

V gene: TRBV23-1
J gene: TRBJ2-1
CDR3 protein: CASRPPHNEQFF

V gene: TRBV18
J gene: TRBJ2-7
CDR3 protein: CASSPRPDREVYEQYF

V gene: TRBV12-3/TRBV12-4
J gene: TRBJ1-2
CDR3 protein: CASSFGPRVYGYTF

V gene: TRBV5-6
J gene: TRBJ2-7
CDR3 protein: CASRVGTGGGEQYF

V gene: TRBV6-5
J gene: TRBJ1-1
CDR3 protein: CASSGLGTEAFF

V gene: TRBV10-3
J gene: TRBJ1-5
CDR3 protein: CAISARGGNQPQHF

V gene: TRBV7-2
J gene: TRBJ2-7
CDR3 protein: CASSVTGWAYEQYF

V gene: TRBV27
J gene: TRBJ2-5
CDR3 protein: CASRPGRAMLGQETQYF

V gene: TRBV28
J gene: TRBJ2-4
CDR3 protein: CASSSAKILAKNIQYF

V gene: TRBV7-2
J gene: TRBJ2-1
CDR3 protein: CASSLTAGGHNEQFF

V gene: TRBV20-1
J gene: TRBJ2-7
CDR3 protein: CSAPRDFSSYEQYF

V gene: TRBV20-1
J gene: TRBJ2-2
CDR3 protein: CSSKSGPSAGELFF

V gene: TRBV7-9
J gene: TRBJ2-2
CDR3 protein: CASRRDRENTGELFF

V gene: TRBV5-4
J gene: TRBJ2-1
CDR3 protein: CASSRAGTRVNNEQFF

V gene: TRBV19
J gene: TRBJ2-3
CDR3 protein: CASTGDRRTDTQYF

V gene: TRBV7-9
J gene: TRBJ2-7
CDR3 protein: CASNKQGSYEQYF

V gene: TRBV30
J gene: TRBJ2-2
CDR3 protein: CAWSVHGELFF

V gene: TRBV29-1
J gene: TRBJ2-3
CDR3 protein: CSVEDPEWQGGKDTQYF

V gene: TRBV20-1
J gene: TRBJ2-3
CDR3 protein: CSARVWAGFLPDTQYF

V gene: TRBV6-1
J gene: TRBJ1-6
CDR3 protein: CASSGRGNNSPLHF

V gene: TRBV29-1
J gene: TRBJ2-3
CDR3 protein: CSVRQGRADTQYF

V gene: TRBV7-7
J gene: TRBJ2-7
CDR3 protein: CVVGTGLGYEQYF

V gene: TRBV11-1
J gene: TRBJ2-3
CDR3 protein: CASSLARQALGGVGTDTQYF

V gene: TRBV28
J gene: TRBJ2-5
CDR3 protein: CASRTGLGYQETQYF

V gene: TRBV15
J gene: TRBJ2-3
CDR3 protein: CATSRDWGSTDTQYF

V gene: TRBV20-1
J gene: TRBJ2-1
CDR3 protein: CSARDQTGTGHNEQFF

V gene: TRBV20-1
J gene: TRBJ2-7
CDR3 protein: CSAQGGLAGTEQYF

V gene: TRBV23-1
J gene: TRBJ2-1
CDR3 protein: CASSQSYGDREAYNEQFF

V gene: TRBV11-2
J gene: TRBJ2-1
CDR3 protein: CASSLGSGSAEQFF

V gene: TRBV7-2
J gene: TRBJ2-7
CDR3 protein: CASRTSGLYEQYF

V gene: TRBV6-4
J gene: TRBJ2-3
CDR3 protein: CASSESRQGSDTQYF

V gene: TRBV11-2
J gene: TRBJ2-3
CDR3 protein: CASSLTSGGFSTDTQYF

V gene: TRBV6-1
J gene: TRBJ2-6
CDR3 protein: CASSPGQAGANVLTF

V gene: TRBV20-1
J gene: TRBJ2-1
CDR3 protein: CSANYITVVSYNEQFF

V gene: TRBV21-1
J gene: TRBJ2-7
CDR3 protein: CASSNCPATGVKSYEQYF

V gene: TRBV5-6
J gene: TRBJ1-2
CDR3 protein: CARSLWKPSGGGYTF

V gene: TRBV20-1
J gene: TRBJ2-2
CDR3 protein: CSAGPRGNTGELFF